This T cell receptor beta chain was captured by sequencing in a study of T cell repertoires in cytomegalovirus infection (dated by TCRdb to between 2019 and 2020). With regard to the full study: Alongside well-studied HLA-B-restricted epitopes, the peptide stimulations were aimed at recently identified HLA-C-restricted CMV epitopes, whose presentation resists viral immunomodulation. Because public TCR beta signatures pointed to carriage of CMV infection together with the matching HLA type, the HLA type of each donor mattered for the analysis. The full study reports these points: In the ex vivo response, HLA-C-restricted CMV-specific TCR beta clonotypes were dominant, and in two of eight donors the single most frequent clonotype came from this HLA-C-restricted group. In both this cohort and an independent roughly 400-donor cohort, the cumulative frequency of public TCR beta family members distinguished carriers of CMV infection plus the relevant HLA type.

Explained via the paper, the treatment or condition label denotes: in vitro stimulation with specific CMV peptide epitopes to enrich CMV-specific T cells. Sequencing relied on an Illumina HiSeq 1500. In-frame beta chains were kept once TCRdb had trimmed the public reads at Q25 with fastp and called clones with MiXCR. Rows are combined by CDR3 protein, so each entry shows the most common genes and DNA. This sample gives about 480,000 distinct CDR3 sequences in total; 30% to 40% of them show up just once. In total, the top ten clones hold about a sixth of the sample. On this clonotype itself: Which antigen it targets is not known. Within one base of it there is no much larger clone, and no base qualities were kept.

Spanning cysteine to phenylalanine, the CDR3 consists of 17 amino acids. Only the CDR3 DNA is retained, 51 bases long and in frame from the first base. The junction shows trimming of 1 base on V and 0 bases on J, plus 10 bases between the germline ends. As encoded in the germline V gene, CDR1 is LGHNA while CDR2 is YSLEER. The specimen was cultured PBMCs, collected from culture after CMV antigen stimulation. The rearrangement joined TRBV4-3 to TRBJ2-6; tentative D gene TRBD1, with 5 bases matching. The sequence was obtained from a human donor in good health (CMV status not recorded). Some clones in this sample may be carry-over from other donors' samples. The nucleotide sequence reads as follows: TGCGCCAGCAGCCAAGGTCAGGGATTCTCTGGGGCCAACGTCCTGACTTTC. This translates into CASSQGQGFSGANVLTF.